This TCR beta chain was sequenced in a study of shared clonotypes between healthy human individuals. Method: immunoSEQ multiplex PCR; TCRdb's copy keeps in-frame clones and lacks some. Of over a million clones listed, less than 99% are singletons. Regarding the study as a whole: Sorted-subset sequencing was shown by rarefaction to be incomplete despite large depth.

About this clone: Its target is unknown. It is unclear where the CDR3 begins or ends on the DNA, so no DNA is shown, and the CDR3 is as TCRdb lists it.

The CDR3 is made up of 15 amino acids, end residues included. The germline V gene has CDR1 SNHLY and CDR2 FYNNEI. The sequence came from a man in his thirties or forties in good health. Sequencing was carried out using naive CD4+ T cells sorted from blood. Described subset: CD45RA+ positively selected. The gene calls are TRBV2 and TRBJ1-3. The chain's CDR3 is CASILGGLAGNTIYF.